Below, one TCR beta chain is given with its context. The antigen remains unidentified. Clones were read by immunoSEQ multiplex PCR, and TCRdb kept only the in-frame ones, dropping some. This sample carries under 150,000 clones, 85% to 90% of them seen once, and the ten largest clones take 1.6%. These data are taken from a study of T cell responses to AZD1222 COVID-19 vaccine. Overall study findings and caveats: The sample set comprised mostly white British donors with more females, and clonal diversity was possibly underestimated. Dominant at 160-218 and 743-854, vaccine-associated CD4 TCRs also spanned spike. Nearly half of the spike-specific TCRs reportedly recognize variant regions that carry no mutations.

The sample consisted of peripheral blood, taken 28 days after the second AZD1222 dose. The TCR comes from an adult who received the AZD1222 COVID-19 vaccine.

CDR3 bases: TGTGCCAGCAGTTACTCGACCGCTTCCTACGAGCAGTACTTC. This gives the protein CASSYSTASYEQYF. The chain couples TRBV6-2 or TRBV6-3 to TRBJ2-7; D call uncertain. This CDR3 is 14 amino acids long. V was pared by 0 bases and J by 1 base, with 7 bases between. Germline loops: CDR1 MNHEY, CDR2 SVGEGT.